The T cell receptor beta chain under discussion was sequenced for a study of cytomegalovirus exposure and HLA in healthy donors. The PCR ran on 60 Vbeta and 13 Jbeta primers. Data came from immunoSEQ multiplex PCR; TCRdb stores just in-frame clones and leaves some out. This repertoire includes roughly 190,000 clones. CDR1 is GTSNPN and CDR2 is SVGIG in the germline V gene (reference sequence). The CDR3 runs to 14 residues. V lost 0 bases to trimming and J lost 8 bases, with 16 bases between them. The sequenced sample consisted of PBMCs. This sequence joins TRBV30 and TRBJ1-2; D possibly corresponds to TRBD1 (6 bases). This clonotype was obtained from a man aged 25-45 years in good health and CMV-seronegative. The CDR3 sequence is CAWSVGGEPGGYTF. The CDR3 DNA is TGTGCCTGGAGTGTAGGGGGGGAACCGGGGGGCTACACCTTC.